A selection of T cell receptor beta chains follows, all from one sample in a study of T cells after yellow fever vaccination. TCRdb analysed the 5' RACE reads with MiXCR anew, one entry per CDR3 protein. The sample has some 560,000 distinct CDR3 sequences, roughly 19% seen once. The specimen comprised PBMCs, sampled 15 days after the yellow fever booster vaccination. Receptors were obtained from a man aged 25 to 40 who received the YFV17D yellow fever vaccine. The CDR3 runs from the conserved cysteine through the conserved F or W.

TRBJ2-1 | TRBV10-3 | 15 | CAISVGGRAWSEQFF
TRBJ2-1 | TRBV6-2/TRBV6-3 | 12 | CASSSHGSIPFF
TRBJ2-1 | TRBV29-1 | 14 | CSVDSGRSYNEQFF
TRBJ2-1 | TRBV5-5 | 18 | CASSSDPLGTSILNEQFF
TRBJ2-3 | TRBV10-3 | 16 | CAIRGPAGGRTDTQYF
TRBJ2-7 | TRBV21-1 | 13 | CASSKFFRHEQYF
TRBJ2-3 | TRBV29-1 | 15 | CSPPGPRDSLNTQYF
TRBJ1-3 | TRBV7-3 | 15 | CASSLNAGTGNTIYF
TRBJ2-5 | TRBV6-2/TRBV6-3 | 12 | CASSYGLETQYF
TRBJ2-7 | TRBV4-3 | 15 | CASSQDGRGKDEQYF
TRBJ2-2 | TRBV30 | 15 | CAWARVKNSPGELFF
TRBJ2-1 | TRBV6-2/TRBV6-3 | 15 | CASSAGGTSLNEQFF
TRBJ1-1 | TRBV6-1 | 14 | CASQGGGVDTEAFF
TRBJ2-1 | TRBV7-8 | 14 | CASSLETGRNEQFF
TRBJ1-2 | TRBV28 | 13 | CASSLIEAAGYTF
TRBJ2-7 | TRBV19 | 14 | CASSSTGVTGEQYF
TRBJ2-5 | TRBV7-2 | 15 | CASSLTTGRTETQYF
TRBJ2-7 | TRBV25-1 | 15 | CASSETGLYSYEQYF
TRBJ2-7 | TRBV6-1 | 14 | CASSSQGLVYEQYF
TRBJ1-2 | TRBV7-2 | 17 | CASSLGPDTLGDYGYTF
TRBJ2-7 | TRBV20-1 | 12 | CSASLSTYEQYF
TRBJ1-2 | TRBV7-2 | 15 | CASSPEWIETYGYTF
TRBJ2-1 | TRBV20-1 | 10 | CSARAGEQFF
TRBJ2-3 | TRBV3-1 | 17 | CASSQVAGEGNTDTQYF
TRBJ1-2 | TRBV18 | 14 | CASSPLGVDYGYTF
TRBJ2-1 | TRBV20-1 | 14 | CSGIAGNFINEQFF
TRBJ2-7 | TRBV19 | 16 | CASSVTGTFLSYEQYF
TRBJ2-1 | TRBV24-1 | 15 | CATSEGTSGRIEQFF
TRBJ2-7 | TRBV3-1 | 13 | CASSQAQEYEQYF
TRBJ2-5 | TRBV5-1 | 13 | CASSPQGLGTQYF
TRBJ1-3 | TRBV12-3/TRBV12-4 | 14 | CASSPDRGGNTIYF
TRBJ2-4 | TRBV20-1 | 14 | CSARDYLAKNIQYF
TRBJ2-2 | TRBV28 | 15 | CASAPAGANTGELFF
TRBJ2-2 | TRBV5-5 | 14 | CASSPPPTLGELFF
TRBJ2-3 | TRBV29-1 | 13 | CSVEGGGTDTQYF
TRBJ2-1 | TRBV20-1 | 16 | CSARKWTSGSYNEQFF
TRBJ1-2 | TRBV28 | 12 | CASHMGGYGYTF
TRBJ2-5 | TRBV20-1 | 15 | CSARHGGATLGTQYF
TRBJ2-5 | TRBV4-3 | 14 | CASSQNGYQETQYF
TRBJ2-3 | TRBV15 | 17 | CATSRAGSGSGADTQYF
TRBJ1-1 | TRBV20-1 | 15 | CSARVGSSMNTEAFF
TRBJ1-6 | TRBV9 | 16 | CASSAGVDFSDSPLHF
TRBJ2-3 | TRBV6-1 | 15 | CASSKTADERNTQYF
TRBJ2-7 | TRBV20-1 | 16 | CCARDLTGAMGGEQYF
TRBJ1-1 | TRBV7-9 | 13 | CASRFTPESEAFF
TRBJ2-7 | TRBV20-1 | 14 | CSARDIGLYYEQYF
TRBJ2-7 | TRBV12-3/TRBV12-4 | 18 | CASSEPYRTSGRRYEQYF
TRBJ2-5 | TRBV7-6 | 13 | CASSSRVGETQYF
TRBJ1-6 | TRBV11-2 | 18 | CASSLVQIGGSLNSPLHF